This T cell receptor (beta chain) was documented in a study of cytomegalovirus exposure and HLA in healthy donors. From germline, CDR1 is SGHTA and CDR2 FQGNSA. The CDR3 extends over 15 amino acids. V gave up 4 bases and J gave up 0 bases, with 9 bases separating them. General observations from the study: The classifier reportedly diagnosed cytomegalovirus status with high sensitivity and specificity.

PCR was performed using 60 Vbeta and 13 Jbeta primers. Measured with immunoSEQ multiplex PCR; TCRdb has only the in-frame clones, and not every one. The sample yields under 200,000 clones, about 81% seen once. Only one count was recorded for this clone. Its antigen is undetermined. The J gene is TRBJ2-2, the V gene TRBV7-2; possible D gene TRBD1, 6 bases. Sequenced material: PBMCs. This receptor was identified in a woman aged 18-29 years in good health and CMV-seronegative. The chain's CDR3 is CASSSDRANTGELFF. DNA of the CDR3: TGTGCCAGCAGCTCGGACAGAGCGAACACCGGGGAGCTGTTTTTT. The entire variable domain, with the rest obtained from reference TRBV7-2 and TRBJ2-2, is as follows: GAGVSQSPSNKVTEKGKDVELRCDPISGHTALYWYRQSLGQGLEFLIYFQGNSAPDKSGLPSDRFSAERTGGSVSTLTIQRTQQEDSAVYLCASSSDRANTGELFFGEGSRLTVL.